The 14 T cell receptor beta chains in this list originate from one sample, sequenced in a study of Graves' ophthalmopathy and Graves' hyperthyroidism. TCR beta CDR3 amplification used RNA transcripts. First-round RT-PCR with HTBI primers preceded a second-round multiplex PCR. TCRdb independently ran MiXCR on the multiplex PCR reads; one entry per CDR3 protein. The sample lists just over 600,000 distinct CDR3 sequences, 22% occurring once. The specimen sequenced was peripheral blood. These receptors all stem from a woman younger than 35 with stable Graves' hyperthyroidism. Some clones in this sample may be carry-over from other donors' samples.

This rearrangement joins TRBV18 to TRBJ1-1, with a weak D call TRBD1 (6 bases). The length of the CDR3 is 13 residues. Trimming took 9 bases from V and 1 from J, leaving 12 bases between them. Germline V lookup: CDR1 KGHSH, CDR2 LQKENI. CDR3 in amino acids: CASTETGNTEAFF. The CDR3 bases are TGTGCCAGTACAGAGACAGGGAACACTGAAGCTTTCTTT.

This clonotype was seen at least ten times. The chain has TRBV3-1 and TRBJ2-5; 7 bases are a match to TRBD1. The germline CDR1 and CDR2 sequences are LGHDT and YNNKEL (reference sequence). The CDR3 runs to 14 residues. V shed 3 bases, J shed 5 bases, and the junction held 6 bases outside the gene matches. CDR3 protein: CASSHPTGLETQYF. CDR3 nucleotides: TGTGCCAGCAGCCACCCGACAGGGCTTGAGACCCAGTACTTC.

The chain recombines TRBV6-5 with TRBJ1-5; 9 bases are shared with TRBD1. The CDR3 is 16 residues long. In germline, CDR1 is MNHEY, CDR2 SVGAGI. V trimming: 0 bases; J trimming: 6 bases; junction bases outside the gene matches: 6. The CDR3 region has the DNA TGTGCCAGCAGTTACTCGTTCACAGGGGGCCTTCAGCCCCAGCATTTT. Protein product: CASSYSFTGGLQPQHF.

CDR3 coding DNA: TGCGCCAGCAGCTTGGGACAGGGGGACGAGTATGGCTACACCTTC. This codes for CASSLGQGDEYGYTF. This rearrangement joins TRBV5-1 to TRBJ1-2; 9 nucleotides line up with TRBD1. Germline CDR1 is SGHRS and CDR2 is YFSETQ. This CDR3 contains 15 residues. V was clipped by 0 bases and J by 5 bases; unmatched bases: 5. The complete variable domain, with remaining parts taken from reference TRBV5-1 and TRBJ1-2, reads KAGVTQTPRYLIKTRGQQVTLSCSPISGHRSVSWYQQTPGQGLQFLFEYFSETQRNKGNFPGRFSGRQFSNSRSEMNVSTLELGDSALYLCASSLGQGDEYGYTFGSGTRLTVV.

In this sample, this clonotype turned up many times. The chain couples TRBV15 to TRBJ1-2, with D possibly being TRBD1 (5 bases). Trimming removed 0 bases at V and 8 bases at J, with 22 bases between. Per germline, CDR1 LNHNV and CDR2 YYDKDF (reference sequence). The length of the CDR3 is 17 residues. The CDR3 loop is CATSRDLRPTVPWGYTF. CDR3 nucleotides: TGTGCCACCAGCAGAGATCTCCGGCCGACAGTTCCGTGGGGCTACACCTTC.

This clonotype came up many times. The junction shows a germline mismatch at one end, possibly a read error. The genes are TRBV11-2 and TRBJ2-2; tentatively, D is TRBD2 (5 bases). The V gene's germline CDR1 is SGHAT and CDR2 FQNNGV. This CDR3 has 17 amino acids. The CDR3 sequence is CASSLDLLTTNTGELLF. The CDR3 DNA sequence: TGTGCCAGCAGCTTAGATCTGCTGACAACGAACACCGGGGAGCTGCTTTTT. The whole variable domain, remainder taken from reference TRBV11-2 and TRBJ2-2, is EAGVAQSPRYKIIEKRQSVAFWCNPISGHATLYWYQQILGQGPKLLIQFQNNGVVDDSQLPKDRFSAERLKGVDSTLKIQPAKLEDSAVYLCASSLDLLTTNTGELLFGEGSRLTVL.

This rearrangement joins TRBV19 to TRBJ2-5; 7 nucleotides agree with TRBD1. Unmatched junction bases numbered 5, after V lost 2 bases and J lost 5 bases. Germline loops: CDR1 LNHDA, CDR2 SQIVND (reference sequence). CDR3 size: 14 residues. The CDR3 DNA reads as TGTGCCAGTAGTATAATGGACAGGATTGAGACCCAGTACTTC. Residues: CASSIMDRIETQYF.

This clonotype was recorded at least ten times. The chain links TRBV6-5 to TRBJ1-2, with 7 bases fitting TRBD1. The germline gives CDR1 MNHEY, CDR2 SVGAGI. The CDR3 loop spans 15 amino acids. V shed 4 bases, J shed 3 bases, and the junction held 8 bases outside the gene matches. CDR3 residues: CASSFLQGNDYGYTF. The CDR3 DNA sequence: TGTGCCAGCAGTTTCTTACAGGGGAACGACTATGGCTACACCTTC.

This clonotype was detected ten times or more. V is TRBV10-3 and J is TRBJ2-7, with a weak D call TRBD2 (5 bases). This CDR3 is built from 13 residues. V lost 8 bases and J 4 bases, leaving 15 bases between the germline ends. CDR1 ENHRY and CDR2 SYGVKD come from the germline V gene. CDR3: CAIWSEDGYEQYF. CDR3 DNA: TGTGCCATCTGGTCGGAGGACGGTTACGAGCAGTACTTC.

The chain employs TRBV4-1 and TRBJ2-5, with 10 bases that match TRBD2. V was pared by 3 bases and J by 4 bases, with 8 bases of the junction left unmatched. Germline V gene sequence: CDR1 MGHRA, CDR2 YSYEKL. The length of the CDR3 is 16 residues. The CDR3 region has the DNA TGCGCCAGCAGCCAGGCTAACTTAGCGGGGGGAGAGACCCAGTACTTC. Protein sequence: CASSQANLAGGETQYF.

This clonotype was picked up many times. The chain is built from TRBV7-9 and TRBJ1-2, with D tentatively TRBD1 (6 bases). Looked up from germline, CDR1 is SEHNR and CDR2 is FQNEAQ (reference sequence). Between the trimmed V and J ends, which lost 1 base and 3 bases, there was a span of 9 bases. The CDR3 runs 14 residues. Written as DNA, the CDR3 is TGTGCCAGCAGCTTAGGGGCAGGGGACTATGGCTACACCTTC. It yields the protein CASSLGAGDYGYTF.

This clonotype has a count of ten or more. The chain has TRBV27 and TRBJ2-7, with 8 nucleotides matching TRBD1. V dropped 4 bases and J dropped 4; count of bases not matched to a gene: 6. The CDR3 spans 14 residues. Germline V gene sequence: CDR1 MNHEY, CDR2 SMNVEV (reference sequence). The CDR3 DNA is TGTGCCAGCAGTTCCATGGACAGGGTATACGAGCAGTACTTC. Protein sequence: CASSSMDRVYEQYF.

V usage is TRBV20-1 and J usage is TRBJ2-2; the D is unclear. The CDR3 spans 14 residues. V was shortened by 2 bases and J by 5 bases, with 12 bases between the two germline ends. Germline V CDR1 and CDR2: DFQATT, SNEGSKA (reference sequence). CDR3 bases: TGCAGTGCTAGATCGTATGTCCGAACCGGGGAGCTGTTTTTT. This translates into CSARSYVRTGELFF.

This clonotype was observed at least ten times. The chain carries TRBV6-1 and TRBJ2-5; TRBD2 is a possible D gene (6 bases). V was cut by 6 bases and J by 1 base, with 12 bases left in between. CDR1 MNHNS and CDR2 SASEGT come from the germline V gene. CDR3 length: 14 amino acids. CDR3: CASRNPGVQETQYF. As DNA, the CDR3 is TGTGCCAGCAGAAACCCGGGGGTCCAAGAGACCCAGTACTTC.